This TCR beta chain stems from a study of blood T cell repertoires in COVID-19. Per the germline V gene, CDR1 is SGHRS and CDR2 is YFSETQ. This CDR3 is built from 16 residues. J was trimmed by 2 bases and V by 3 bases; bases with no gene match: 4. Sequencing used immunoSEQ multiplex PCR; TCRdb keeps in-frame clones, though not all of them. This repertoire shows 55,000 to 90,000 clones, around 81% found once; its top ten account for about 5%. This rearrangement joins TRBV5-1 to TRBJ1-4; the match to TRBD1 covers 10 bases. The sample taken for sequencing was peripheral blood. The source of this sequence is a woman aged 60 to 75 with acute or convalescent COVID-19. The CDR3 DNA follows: TGCGCCAGCAGCTGGGCGACAGGGGGCACTAATGAAAAACTGTTTTTT. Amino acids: CASSWATGGTNEKLFF.